These T cell receptor beta chains were read from a single sample in a study of blood T cell repertoires in COVID-19. Produced via immunoSEQ multiplex PCR; TCRdb's table is partial and in-frame only. The sample records hundreds of thousands of clones, roughly nine tenths being singletons. The sequenced sample consisted of PBMCs or T cells enriched from blood (not recorded which). Source of these receptors: a young woman with acute COVID-19. Each CDR3 is given with its conserved first and last residue. A D gene is named only where the DNA matches it firmly. The size field is filled for only some rows; it gives once, few, many or a size class.

D | size | J | V | DNA | CDR3
NA | NA | TRBJ2-6 | TRBV18 | TGTGCCAGCTCACAGGACTTTGGGGCCAACGTCCTGACTTTC | CASSQDFGANVLTF
NA | NA | TRBJ2-5 | TRBV21-1 | TGTGCCAGCAGCTTCCCGAGCGGGTCCCAAGAGACCCAGTACTTC | CASSFPSGSQETQYF
NA | NA | TRBJ2-1 | TRBV14 | TGTGCCAGCAGCCCCCGGGACAACTACAATGAGCAGTTCTTC | CASSPRDNYNEQFF
NA | NA | TRBJ2-1 | TRBV24-1 | TGTGCCACCAGTGAAGGGGGAGAGCAGTTCTTC | CATSEGGEQFF
NA | NA | TRBJ1-5 | TRBV12-3/TRBV12-4 | TGTGCCAGCAGTTTACGAGATCAGCCCCAGCATTTT | CASSLRDQPQHF
TRBD1 | once | TRBJ1-1 | TRBV18 | TGTGCCAGCTCACTAAAAACCGGGACAGGAGCTGATGAAGCTTTCTTT | CASSLKTGTGADEAFF
TRBD1 | NA | TRBJ2-2 | TRBV7-8 | TGTGCCAGCAGCCCCACAGGGGGCAGAATCACCGGGGAGCTGTTTTTT | CASSPTGGRITGELFF
TRBD1 | NA | TRBJ1-1 | TRBV5-6 | TGTGCCAGCAGCTTGGGGACAGGGTTGCGTGAAGCTTTCTTT | CASSLGTGLREAFF
NA | NA | TRBJ2-5 | TRBV7-2 | TGTGCCAGCAGCTTAGGAGTTCGAGAGACCCAGTACTTC | CASSLGVRETQYF
NA | NA | TRBJ2-1 | TRBV23-1 | TGCGCCAGCAGTCAATCCTTGTTGGACGGACTCTACAATGAGCAGTTCTTC | CASSQSLLDGLYNEQFF
NA | NA | TRBJ2-3 | TRBV7-9 | TGTGCCAGCAGCGGCCGGGACACAAGCACAGATACGCAGTATTTT | CASSGRDTSTDTQYF
NA | NA | TRBJ2-1 | TRBV10-3 | TGTGCCATCAGAGCCGGGACTTACGCGGATGAGCAGTTCTTC | CAIRAGTYADEQFF
TRBD1 | NA | TRBJ1-5 | TRBV2 | TGTGCCAGCAGTGGACAGGGGGGTAGCAATCAGCCCCAGCATTTT | CASSGQGGSNQPQHF